This is a list of T cell receptor beta chains from one sample in a study of regulatory T cells in long-lasting Graves disease. TCRdb reprocessed the multiplex PCR reads with MiXCR, giving one entry per CDR3 protein. The sample yields 400,000 to 500,000 distinct CDR3 sequences, around 23% seen once. Source: peripheral blood mononuclear cells (PBMCs), taken when the disease was refractory, from a patient treated with antithyroid drugs. These receptors originate from a female donor with Graves disease. The CDR3 runs from the conserved cysteine through the conserved F or W. A D gene is named only where the DNA matches it firmly. Clone size, where shown, is once, few, many, or a class for clones that have expanded.

D | size | J | length | V | DNA | CDR3
TRBD1 | many | TRBJ2-2 | 15 | TRBV11-1 | TGTGCCAGCAGCCCCTGGACAGGGCTCACCGGGGAGCTGTTTTTT | CASSPWTGLTGELFF
- | many | TRBJ1-1 | 15 | TRBV28 | TGTGCCAGCAGTCTCCAGGGGCGTGAAAAGACTGAAGCTTTCTTT | CASSLQGREKTEAFF
TRBD1 | many | TRBJ2-7 | 14 | TRBV2 | TGTGCCAGCAGTGAAACAGGGGGGATCTACGAGCAGTACTTC | CASSETGGIYEQYF
TRBD1 | - | TRBJ1-2 | 15 | TRBV29-1 | TGCAGCGTGGGACAGCCGTTAGTTAATAACTATGGCTACACCTTC | CSVGQPLVNNYGYTF
TRBD1 | - | TRBJ1-3 | 16 | TRBV11-1 | TGTGCCAGCAGCCCGACAGGGTTCGACTCTGGAAACACCATATATTTT | CASSPTGFDSGNTIYF
TRBD1 | many | TRBJ2-7 | 13 | TRBV6-1 | TGTGCCAGCCGGAAAGCAGGGGGATACGAGCAGTACTTC | CASRKAGGYEQYF
- | - | TRBJ1-1 | 13 | TRBV28 | TGTGCCAGCAGTCCCGGACCCGGGACTGAAGCTTTCTTT | CASSPGPGTEAFF
TRBD1 | many | TRBJ2-5 | 11 | TRBV29-1 | TGCAGCGCAGGGGGCCGGGAGACCCAGTACTTC | CSAGGRETQYF
TRBD2 | - | TRBJ2-7 | 15 | TRBV7-9 | TGTGCCAGCAGCTACCCCCCGGGGGGTGGGTACGAGCAGTACTTC | CASSYPPGGGYEQYF
TRBD1 | many | TRBJ2-7 | 17 | TRBV7-2 | TGTGCCAGCAGTCTAATGGCGGGCTGGCTAGGGGGCGACGAGCAGTACTTC | CASSLMAGWLGGDEQYF
- | many | TRBJ1-2 | 14 | TRBV28 | TGTGCCAGCAGTTTGAGGCCCGGGGACTATGGCTACACCTTC | CASSLRPGDYGYTF
- | many | TRBJ2-6 | 15 | TRBV28 | TGTGCCAGCAGTATCCCCTCTGGCGGGGCCAACGTCCTGACTTTC | CASSIPSGGANVLTF
TRBD1 | once | TRBJ2-5 | 14 | TRBV4-2 | TGTGCCAGCAGCCAGGATGGACAGGAAGAGACCCAGTACTTC | CASSQDGQEETQYF
- | many | TRBJ2-7 | 16 | TRBV12-3/TRBV12-4 | TGTGCCAGCAGTTTAGGATGGGGCAGCAGCTCCTACGAGCAGTACTTC | CASSLGWGSSSYEQYF
TRBD1 | few | TRBJ1-5 | 16 | TRBV6-2/TRBV6-3 | TGTGCCAGCAGTGTAGCGACAGGGGAAAGCAATCAGCCCCAGCATTTT | CASSVATGESNQPQHF
- | many | TRBJ2-5 | 16 | TRBV7-9 | TGTGCCAGCAGCTTAAACGTCGGTGGAGGGATGGAGACCCAGTACTTC | CASSLNVGGGMETQYF
- | many | TRBJ2-2 | 13 | TRBV11-2 | TGTGCCAGCAGCCCCCCAATAGCCGGGGAGCTGTTTTTT | CASSPPIAGELFF
- | few | TRBJ2-7 | 15 | TRBV7-8 | TGTGCCAGCAGCTTATGGGGGGGCTCAGAGGACGAGCAGTACTTC | CASSLWGGSEDEQYF
- | - | TRBJ1-5 | 14 | TRBV19 | TGTGCCAGTCTTCGGGGATCGGGGGGCCAGCCCCAGCATTTT | CASLRGSGGQPQHF
- | few | TRBJ2-7 | 14 | TRBV3-1 | TGTGCCAGCAGCCTCAAGAACGGAGCCTACGAGCAGTACTTC | CASSLKNGAYEQYF
TRBD1 | - | TRBJ2-7 | 15 | TRBV20-1 | TGCAGTGCTAGAGGAGGCAGGGGGTCTATCTACGAGCAGTACTTC | CSARGGRGSIYEQYF
TRBD2 | many | TRBJ2-2 | 16 | TRBV2 | TGTGCCAGCACTCCGACACTAGCGGTGAACACCGGGGAGCTGTTTTTT | CASTPTLAVNTGELFF
- | - | TRBJ2-5 | 12 | TRBV30 | TGTGCCTGGAATAGACTAGTAGAGACCCAGTACTTC | CAWNRLVETQYF
- | few | TRBJ2-7 | 15 | TRBV5-4 | TGTGCCAGCAGCTTGGATCGCGGGAACCTCCGCGAGCAGTACTTC | CASSLDRGNLREQYF
- | - | TRBJ2-1 | 16 | TRBV20-1 | TGCAGTGCTAGAGATCCAGGGGCTTTGTGGTACAATGAGCAGTTCTTC | CSARDPGALWYNEQFF
- | few | TRBJ2-7 | 14 | TRBV19 | TGTGCCAGTAGTGCTGACAGGATTTCCTACGAGCAGTACTTC | CASSADRISYEQYF
- | once | TRBJ1-2 | 13 | TRBV20-1 | TGCAGTGCTAGGGACAGCCACACCTATGGCTACACCTTC | CSARDSHTYGYTF
- | - | TRBJ2-3 | 13 | TRBV24-1 | TGTGCCACCAGCCGGGAATTCACAGATACGCAGTATTTT | CATSREFTDTQYF
TRBD2 | - | TRBJ2-7 | 14 | TRBV9 | TGTGCCAGCAGCGCTAGCGGCCCCTCCTACGAGCAGTACTTC | CASSASGPSYEQYF
- | many | TRBJ1-4 | 15 | TRBV2 | TGTGCCAGCAGTGAGAGGGGGACCCGGATGGAAAAACTGTTTTTT | CASSERGTRMEKLFF
TRBD1 | many | TRBJ2-7 | 14 | TRBV12-3/TRBV12-4 | TGTGCCAGCAGCCCAAGGACAGGAATTGTCGAGCAGTACTTC | CASSPRTGIVEQYF
TRBD2 | once | TRBJ2-2 | 16 | TRBV6-1 | TGTGCCAGCAGCCGTCGACTAGCGGGACCCACCGGGGAGCTGTTTTTT | CASSRRLAGPTGELFF
- | few | TRBJ2-2 | 13 | TRBV7-2 | TGTGCCAGCAGCCGGCTTTTCACCGGGGAGCTGTTTTTT | CASSRLFTGELFF
- | many | TRBJ2-5 | 15 | TRBV10-3 | TGTGCCATCAGTGAGTCCCCGGGGCGCGTAGAGACCCAGTACTTC | CAISESPGRVETQYF
- | many | TRBJ2-7 | 14 | TRBV5-1 | TGCGCCAGCAGCTTCGGGGCAGACTCCTACGAGCAGTACTTC | CASSFGADSYEQYF
- | - | TRBJ2-7 | 13 | TRBV27 | TGTGCCAGCAGTTTTGGGAATTACTACGAGCAGTACTTC | CASSFGNYYEQYF
- | few | TRBJ2-5 | 15 | TRBV6-2/TRBV6-3 | TGTGCCAGCAGTTACTACGGACGCCACCAAGAGACCCAGTACTTC | CASSYYGRHQETQYF
- | many | TRBJ2-2 | 14 | TRBV6-1 | TGTGCCAGCACCTCCCTTCGGGACACCGGGGAGCTGTTTTTT | CASTSLRDTGELFF
- | - | TRBJ2-2 | 13 | TRBV5-1 | TGCGCCAGCAGCTTGGACTACACCGGGAAGCTGTTTTTT | CASSLDYTGKLFF
- | - | TRBJ2-2 | 13 | TRBV9 | TGTGCCAGCAGTTTCGGCAGTACCGGGGAGCTGTTTTTT | CASSFGSTGELFF
TRBD1 | once | TRBJ2-1 | 19 | TRBV14 | TGTGCCAGCAGCCCACCGACAGGGGAAACTTTTGGCGCTTTGGATGAGCAGTTCTTC | CASSPPTGETFGALDEQFF
TRBD1 | - | TRBJ2-7 | 15 | TRBV5-1 | TGCGCCAGCAGCTTGGCCGGGACAGGGGGCAACGAGCAGTACTTC | CASSLAGTGGNEQYF